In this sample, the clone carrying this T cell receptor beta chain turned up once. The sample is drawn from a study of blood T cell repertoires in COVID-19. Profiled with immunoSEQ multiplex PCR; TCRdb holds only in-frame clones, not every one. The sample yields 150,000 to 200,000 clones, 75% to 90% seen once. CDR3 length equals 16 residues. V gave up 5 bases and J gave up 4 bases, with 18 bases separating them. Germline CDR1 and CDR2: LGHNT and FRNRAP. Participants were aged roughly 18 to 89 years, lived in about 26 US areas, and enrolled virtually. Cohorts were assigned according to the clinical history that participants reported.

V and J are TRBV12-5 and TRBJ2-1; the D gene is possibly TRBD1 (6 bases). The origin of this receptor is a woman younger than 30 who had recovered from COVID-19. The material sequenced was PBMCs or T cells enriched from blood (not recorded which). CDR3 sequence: CASGPPDRQPYNEQFF. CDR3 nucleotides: TGTGCTAGTGGTCCCCCCGACAGGCAACCTTACAATGAGCAGTTCTTC.